The table lists the clone carrying this TCR beta chain with many counts. No antigen is known for it. The investigators amplified TCR beta CDR3 regions from RNA transcripts. The HTBI primer set was used in a first-round RT-PCR of the TCR CDR3. A single record per CDR3 protein comes from TCRdb applying MiXCR to the multiplex PCR reads. Here the sample spans 300,000 to 450,000 distinct CDR3 sequences, around 18% being singletons. CDR1 and CDR2 (germline): SGHVS, FQNEAQ. There are 15 residues in the CDR3. V shed 5 bases, J shed 8 bases, and the junction held 14 bases outside the gene matches. The sample comes from a study of T cells in Graves' hyperthyroidism and ophthalmopathy. Study-wide results and limits: Appearing also in blood were most of the thyroid clonotypes expanded above 0.001. In validation, the model predicted ophthalmopathy. These predictions came a median about 6.2 months before onset.

Sequenced: blood. This TCR derives from a man aged 18 to 30 with Graves' ophthalmopathy. The chain is built from TRBV7-8 and TRBJ1-2; 7 bases fit TRBD1. The CDR3 nucleotides read TGTGCCAGCAGCCTACGGACAGGCAAGAATCAGGGCTACACCTTC. This sequence encodes CASSLRTGKNQGYTF.